This T cell receptor beta chain comes out of a study of shared clonotypes between healthy human individuals. Generated by immunoSEQ multiplex PCR, the TCRdb table keeps only in-frame clones and is missing some. Among about 960,000 clones listed, 76% were seen once. All of the donors resided in Nashville, Tennessee, and each was a Caucasian adult. The CDR3 is 17 amino acids. Germline CDR1 SNHLY, CDR2 FYNNEI. V was clipped by 6 bases and J by 0 bases, with 19 bases between them. This clonotype was obtained from a man younger than 30 in good health. The chain carries TRBV2 and TRBJ2-3; D tentatively fits TRBD1 or TRBD2 (5 bases each). Sequencing was carried out using memory CD4+ T cells sorted from blood. Regarding subset: CD45RA-negative fraction. The DNA of the CDR3 is TGTGCCAGCAGCAAATCCGGGACGGAGTATAGCACAGATACGCAGTATTTT. Protein product: CASSKSGTEYSTDTQYF.